This T cell receptor beta chain was sequenced in a study of shared clonotypes between healthy human individuals. The table came from immunoSEQ multiplex PCR; TCRdb's copy has only in-frame clones and leaves some out. In the table there are around 1.1 million clones, 70% to 80% of which are singletons. Findings of the study overall: In contrast to clonotypes shared by all four donors, non-shared clonotypes had lower generation probabilities.

HIV-negative, healthy adults without recent acute infections or vaccinations were the donors. Every contributor of samples was a Caucasian grown-up residing in Nashville, Tennessee. The CD4+ fraction was divided into a CD45RA+ naive subset and a CD45RA-negative memory subset. V was clipped by 5 bases and J by 4 bases; unmatched bases: 7. The CDR3 length is 15 residues. CDR1 SGDLS and CDR2 YYNGEE come from the germline V gene. Worth noting for this clone: Antigen: not known.

This TCR was sampled from a man aged 18-30 years in good health. Some clones in this sample may be carry-over from other donors' samples. The V and J genes are TRBV9 and TRBJ2-1; 9 nucleotides agree with TRBD1. Sequenced sample: memory CD4+ T cells from PBMCs. Noted subset: CD45RA-negative fraction. The CDR3 here is CASSRTGGAYNEQFF. In DNA, the CDR3 is TGTGCCAGCAGTCGTACAGGGGGCGCGTACAATGAGCAGTTCTTC. Supplemented by reference TRBV9 and TRBJ2-1, the full variable domain reads DSGVTQTPKHLITATGQRVTLRCSPRSGDLSVYWYQQSLDQGLQFLIQYYNGEERAKGNILERFSAQQFPDLHSELNLSSLELGDSALYFCASSRTGGAYNEQFFGPGTRLTVL.